This T cell receptor (beta chain) is drawn from a study of T cells after posttransplantation cyclophosphamide. Study-level results: After PTCy, TRB diversity resembled that of CNI/methotrexate controls.

As to this clone: Its antigen is as yet unknown.

Germline V gene data show CDR1 as GTSNPN and CDR2 as SVGIG (reference sequence). CDR3 size: 11 residues. V was shortened by 5 bases and J by 4 bases, with 8 bases between the two germline ends. The data were produced by immunoSEQ multiplex PCR, yet TCRdb's version contains in-frame clones alone and is incomplete. The sample holds tens of thousands of clones, around 84% seen once. The sample taken for sequencing was PBMCs. The TCR originated in a man aged 25-40 years with a blood cancer, CMV-positive, and with a related stem cell donor. The chain carries TRBV30 and TRBJ1-2; no clear D. The CDR3 DNA sequence: TGTGCCTGGTACGGTGTCTATGGCTACACCTTC. This gives the protein CAWYGVYGYTF.